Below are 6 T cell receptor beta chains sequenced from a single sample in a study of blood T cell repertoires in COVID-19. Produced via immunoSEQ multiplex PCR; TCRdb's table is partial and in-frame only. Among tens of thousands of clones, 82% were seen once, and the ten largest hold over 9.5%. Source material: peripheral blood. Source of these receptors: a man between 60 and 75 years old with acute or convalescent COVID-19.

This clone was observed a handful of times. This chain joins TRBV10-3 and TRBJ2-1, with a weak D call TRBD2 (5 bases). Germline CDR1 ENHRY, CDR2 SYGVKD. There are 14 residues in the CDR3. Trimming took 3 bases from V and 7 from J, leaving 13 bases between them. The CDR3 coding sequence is TGTGCCATCAGTGATGTGGACTTCGTAAATGAGCAGTTCTTC. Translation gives CAISDVDFVNEQFF.

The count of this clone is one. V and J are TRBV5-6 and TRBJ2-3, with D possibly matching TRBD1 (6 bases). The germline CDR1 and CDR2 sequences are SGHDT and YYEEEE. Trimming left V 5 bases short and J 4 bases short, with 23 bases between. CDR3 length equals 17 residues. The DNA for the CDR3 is TGTGCCAGCAGACGTCCCCGGGACACTAAGGGGGCAGATACGCAGTATTTT. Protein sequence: CASRRPRDTKGADTQYF.

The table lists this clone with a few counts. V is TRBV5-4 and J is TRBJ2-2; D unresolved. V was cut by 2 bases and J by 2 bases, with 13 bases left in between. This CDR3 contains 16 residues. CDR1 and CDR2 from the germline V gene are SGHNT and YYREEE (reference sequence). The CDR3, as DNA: TGTGCCAGCAGCTTTTCTGGGCCAATTAACACCGGGGAGCTGTTTTTT. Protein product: CASSFSGPINTGELFF. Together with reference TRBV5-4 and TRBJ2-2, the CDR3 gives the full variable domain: ETGVTQSPTHLIKTRGQQVTLRCSSQSGHNTVSWYQQALGQGPQFIFQYYREEENGRGNFPPRFSGLQFPNYSSELNVNALELDDSALYLCASSFSGPINTGELFFGEGSRLTVL.

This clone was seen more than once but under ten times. As DNA, the CDR3 is TGTGCCAGCAGGACAGGGAACTATGGCTACACCTTC. It encodes CASRTGNYGYTF. The chain combines TRBV27 with TRBJ1-2, with 7 bases matching TRBD1. CDR3 size: 12 residues. The V segment lost 6 bases and the J segment 2 bases; nucleotides outside the gene matches: 0. From germline, CDR1 is MNHEY and CDR2 SMNVEV (reference sequence).

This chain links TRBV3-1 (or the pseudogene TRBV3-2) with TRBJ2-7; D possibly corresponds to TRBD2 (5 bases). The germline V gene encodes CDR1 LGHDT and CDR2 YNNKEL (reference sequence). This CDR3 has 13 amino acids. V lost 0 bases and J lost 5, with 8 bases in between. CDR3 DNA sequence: TGTGCCAGCAGCCAAGAGGGGAGCCACGAGCAGTACTTC. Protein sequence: CASSQEGSHEQYF.

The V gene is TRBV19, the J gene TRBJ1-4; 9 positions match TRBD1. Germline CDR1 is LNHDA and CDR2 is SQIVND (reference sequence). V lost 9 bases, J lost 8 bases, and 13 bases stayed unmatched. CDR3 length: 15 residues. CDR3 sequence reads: CASSRLGTGSEKLFF. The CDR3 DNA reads TGTGCCAGCTCCCGGCTCGGGACAGGGTCCGAAAAACTGTTTTTT.